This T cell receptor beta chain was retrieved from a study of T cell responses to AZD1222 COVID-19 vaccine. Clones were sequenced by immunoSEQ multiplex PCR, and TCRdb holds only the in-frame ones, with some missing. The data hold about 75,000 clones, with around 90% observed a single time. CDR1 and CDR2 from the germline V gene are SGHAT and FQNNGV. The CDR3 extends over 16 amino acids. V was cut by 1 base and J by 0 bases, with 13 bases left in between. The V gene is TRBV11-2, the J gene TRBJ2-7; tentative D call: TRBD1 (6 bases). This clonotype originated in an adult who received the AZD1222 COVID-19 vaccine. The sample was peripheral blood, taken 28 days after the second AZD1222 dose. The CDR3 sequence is CASSLGLTGSSYEQYF. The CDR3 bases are TGTGCCAGCAGCTTAGGGCTAACAGGGAGCTCCTACGAGCAGTACTTC.